This T cell receptor (beta chain) was captured by sequencing in a study of cytomegalovirus exposure and HLA in healthy donors. Study information: Among the approximately 400 genotyped donors, approximately 81% were placed in the Caucasian-associated ancestry cluster.

Regarding the study as a whole: According to the study, 150 to 200 TCR beta chains were cytomegalovirus-associated. A missense variant in DCLRE1C was later tied to TCR beta V- and J-gene trimming.

With 60 Vbeta and 13 Jbeta primers, the PCR was carried out. The protocol was immunoSEQ multiplex PCR, while the TCRdb copy is restricted to in-frame clones and leaves out a portion. The data hold 190,000 or so clones, with 80% observed a single time. Germline loops: CDR1 SGHVS, CDR2 FQNEAQ. This CDR3 is built from 15 residues. With 5 bases removed from V and 2 bases from J, the gap between germline ends came to 12 bases. In the case of this clone: The antigen is undetermined.

Input material: PBMCs. The source of this sequence is a boy between 10 and 17 years old in good health and CMV-seronegative. The rearrangement links TRBV7-8 to TRBJ1-4; the D gene is possibly TRBD1 (6 bases). Here the CDR3 reads CASSGHRATNEKLFF. The CDR3 DNA reads as TGTGCCAGCAGCGGCCACAGGGCGACTAATGAAAAACTGTTTTTT. The complete variable domain, with remaining parts taken from reference TRBV7-8 and TRBJ1-4, reads GAGVSQSPRYKVAKRGQDVALRCDPISGHVSLFWYQQALGQGPEFLTYFQNEAQLDKSGLPSDRFFAERPEGSVSTLKIQRTQQEDSAVYLCASSGHRATNEKLFFGSGTQLSVL.